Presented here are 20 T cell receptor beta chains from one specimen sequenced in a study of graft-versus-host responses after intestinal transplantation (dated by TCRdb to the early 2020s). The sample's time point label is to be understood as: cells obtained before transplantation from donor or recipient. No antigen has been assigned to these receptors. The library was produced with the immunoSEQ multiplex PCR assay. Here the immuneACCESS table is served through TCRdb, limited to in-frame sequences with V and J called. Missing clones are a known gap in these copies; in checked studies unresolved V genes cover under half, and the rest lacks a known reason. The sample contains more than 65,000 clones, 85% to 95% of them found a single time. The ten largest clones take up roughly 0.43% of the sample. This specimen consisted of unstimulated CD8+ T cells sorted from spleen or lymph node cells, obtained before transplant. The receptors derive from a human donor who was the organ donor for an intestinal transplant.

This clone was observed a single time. In DNA, the CDR3 is TGTGCCAGCAGCGAGGGCCCCGGGGTTAGTGCAGATACGCAGTATTTT. Encoded protein: CASSEGPGVSADTQYF. This sequence joins TRBV9 and TRBJ2-3; the D gene is possibly TRBD2 (5 bases). Deletions cut 3 bases from V and 4 bases from J, with 18 bases between. The CDR3 is 16 amino acids. Germline loops: CDR1 SGDLS, CDR2 YYNGEE. Complete variable domain (other parts from reference TRBV9 and TRBJ2-3): DSGVTQTPKHLITATGQRVTLRCSPRSGDLSVYWYQQSLDQGLQFLIQYYNGEERAKGNILERFSAQQFPDLHSELNLSSLELGDSALYFCASSEGPGVSADTQYFGPGTRLTVL.

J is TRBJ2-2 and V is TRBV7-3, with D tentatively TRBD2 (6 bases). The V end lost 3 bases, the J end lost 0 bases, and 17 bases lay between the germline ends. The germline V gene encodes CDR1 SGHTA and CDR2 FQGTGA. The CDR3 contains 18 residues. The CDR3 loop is CASSFGTEPHSNTGELFF. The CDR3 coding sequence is TGTGCCAGCAGCTTTGGGACTGAGCCTCACTCGAACACCGGGGAGCTGTTTTTT.

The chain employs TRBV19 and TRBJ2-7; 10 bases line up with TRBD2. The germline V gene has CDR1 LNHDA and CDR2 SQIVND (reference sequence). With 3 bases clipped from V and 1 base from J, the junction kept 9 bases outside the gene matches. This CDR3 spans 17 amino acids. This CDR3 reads CASSISILAGLSYEQYF. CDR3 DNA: TGTGCCAGTAGTATCTCCATACTAGCGGGGCTATCCTACGAGCAGTACTTC.

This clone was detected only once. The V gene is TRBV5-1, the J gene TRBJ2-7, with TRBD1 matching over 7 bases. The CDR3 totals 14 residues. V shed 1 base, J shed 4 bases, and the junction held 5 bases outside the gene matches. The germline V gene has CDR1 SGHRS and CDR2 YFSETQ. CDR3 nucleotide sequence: TGCGCCAGCAGCTTGTCAGGGGGTGGGTACGAGCAGTACTTC. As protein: CASSLSGGGYEQYF. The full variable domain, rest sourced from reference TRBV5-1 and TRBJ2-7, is KAGVTQTPRYLIKTRGQQVTLSCSPISGHRSVSWYQQTPGQGLQFLFEYFSETQRNKGNFPGRFSGRQFSNSRSEMNVSTLELGDSALYLCASSLSGGGYEQYFGPGTRLTVT.

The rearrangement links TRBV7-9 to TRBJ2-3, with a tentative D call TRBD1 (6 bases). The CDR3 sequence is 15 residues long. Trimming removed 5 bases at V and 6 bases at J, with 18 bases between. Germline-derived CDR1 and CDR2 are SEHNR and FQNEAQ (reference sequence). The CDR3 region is CASSPALGGQDTQYF. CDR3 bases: TGTGCCAGCAGCCCAGCCCTTGGGGGCCAGGATACGCAGTATTTT.

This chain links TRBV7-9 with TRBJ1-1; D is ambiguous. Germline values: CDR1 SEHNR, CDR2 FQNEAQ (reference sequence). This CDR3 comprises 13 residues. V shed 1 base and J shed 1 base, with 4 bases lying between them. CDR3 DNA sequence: TGTGCCAGCAGCTTAGTGGCGAACACTGAAGCTTTCTTT. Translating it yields CASSLVANTEAFF.

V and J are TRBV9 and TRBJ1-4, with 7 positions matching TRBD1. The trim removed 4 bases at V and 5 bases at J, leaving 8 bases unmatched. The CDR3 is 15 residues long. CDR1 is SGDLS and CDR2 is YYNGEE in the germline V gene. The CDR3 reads CASSPQGGTNEKLFF. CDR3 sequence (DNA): TGTGCCAGCAGCCCCCAGGGGGGAACAAATGAAAAACTGTTTTTT.

The CDR3 bases are TGTGCCAGCAGCGTAGCTCAGGCTAACTATGGCTACACCTTC. Translating it yields CASSVAQANYGYTF. The chain uses TRBV9 and TRBJ1-2, with unresolved D. The V gene lost 0 bases and the J gene lost 0 bases, with 6 bases spanning the gap. CDR3 size: 14 residues. Germline CDR1 is SGDLS and CDR2 is YYNGEE.

For the CDR3, the DNA is TGCGCCAGCAGCCAGGAGGGACAGGGGGTCCACGAGCAGTACTTC. It is translated as CASSQEGQGVHEQYF. The chain links TRBV5-1 to TRBJ2-7; 11 nucleotides match TRBD1. The germline V gene encodes CDR1 SGHRS and CDR2 YFSETQ. J gave up 5 bases and V 4 bases, and 8 bases lay outside the gene matches. This CDR3 has 15 residues.

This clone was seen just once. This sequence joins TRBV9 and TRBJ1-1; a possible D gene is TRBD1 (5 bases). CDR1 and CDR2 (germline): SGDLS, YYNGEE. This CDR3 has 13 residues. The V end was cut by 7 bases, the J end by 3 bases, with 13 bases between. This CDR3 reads CASEGADDTEAFF. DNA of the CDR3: TGTGCCAGCGAAGGGGCGGATGACACTGAAGCTTTCTTT.

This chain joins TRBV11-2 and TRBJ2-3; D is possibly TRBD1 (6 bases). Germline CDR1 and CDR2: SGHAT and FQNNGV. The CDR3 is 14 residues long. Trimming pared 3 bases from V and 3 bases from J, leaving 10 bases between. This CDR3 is CASSFGGSTDTQYF. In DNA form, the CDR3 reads TGTGCCAGCAGCTTTGGGGGCTCGACAGATACGCAGTATTTT.

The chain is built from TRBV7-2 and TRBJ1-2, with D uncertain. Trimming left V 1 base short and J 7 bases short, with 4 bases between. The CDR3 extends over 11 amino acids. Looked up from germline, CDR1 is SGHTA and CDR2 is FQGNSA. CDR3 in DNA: TGTGCCAGCAGCTTAGTTAGTGGCTACACCTTC. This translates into CASSLVSGYTF.

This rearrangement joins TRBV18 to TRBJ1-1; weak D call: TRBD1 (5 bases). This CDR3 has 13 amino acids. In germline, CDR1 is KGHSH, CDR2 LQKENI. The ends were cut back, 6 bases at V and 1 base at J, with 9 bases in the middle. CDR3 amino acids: CASSDRWNTEAFF. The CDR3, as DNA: TGTGCCAGCTCTGACAGATGGAACACTGAAGCTTTCTTT.

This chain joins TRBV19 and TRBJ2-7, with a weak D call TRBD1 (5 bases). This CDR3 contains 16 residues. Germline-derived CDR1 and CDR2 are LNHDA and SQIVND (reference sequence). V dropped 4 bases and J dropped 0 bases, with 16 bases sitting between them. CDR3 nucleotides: TGTGCCAGTAGTACCCAGGGAATGAGGAGCTCCTACGAGCAGTACTTC. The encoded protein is CASSTQGMRSSYEQYF.

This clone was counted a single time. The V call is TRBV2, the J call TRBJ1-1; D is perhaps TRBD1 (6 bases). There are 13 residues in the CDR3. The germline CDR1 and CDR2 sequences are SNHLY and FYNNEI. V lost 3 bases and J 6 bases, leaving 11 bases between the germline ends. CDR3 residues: CASSDGGAPEAFF. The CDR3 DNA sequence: TGTGCCAGCAGTGATGGGGGCGCCCCTGAAGCTTTCTTT.

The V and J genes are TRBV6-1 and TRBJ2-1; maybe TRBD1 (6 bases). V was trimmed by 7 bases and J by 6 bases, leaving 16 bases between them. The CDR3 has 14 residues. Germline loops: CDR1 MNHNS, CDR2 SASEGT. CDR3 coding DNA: TGTGCCAGCACCCAGGGGCCGGTCATCAATGAGCAGTTCTTC. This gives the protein CASTQGPVINEQFF.

The CDR3 spells CACYSGEGVNEQFF. The DNA of the CDR3 is TGTGCCTGCTACAGCGGGGAGGGTGTTAATGAGCAGTTCTTC. The chain combines TRBV7-9 with TRBJ2-1; the match to TRBD2 covers 7 bases. Trimming at V came to 11 bases and at J to 7 bases, leaving 14 bases not matched to a gene. CDR3 size: 14 residues. Germline V gene data show CDR1 as SEHNR and CDR2 as FQNEAQ (reference sequence).

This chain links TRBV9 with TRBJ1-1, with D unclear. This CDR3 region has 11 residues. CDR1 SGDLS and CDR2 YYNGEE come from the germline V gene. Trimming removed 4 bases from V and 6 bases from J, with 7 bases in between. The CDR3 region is CASSTGAEAFF. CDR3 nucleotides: TGTGCCAGCAGCACCGGGGCTGAAGCTTTCTTT.

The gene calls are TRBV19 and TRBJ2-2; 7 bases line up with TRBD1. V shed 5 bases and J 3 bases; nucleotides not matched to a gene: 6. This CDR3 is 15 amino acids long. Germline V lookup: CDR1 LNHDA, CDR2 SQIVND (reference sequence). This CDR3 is CASSRQGGYTGELFF. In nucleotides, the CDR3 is TGTGCCAGTAGTCGACAGGGCGGGTACACCGGGGAGCTGTTTTTT.

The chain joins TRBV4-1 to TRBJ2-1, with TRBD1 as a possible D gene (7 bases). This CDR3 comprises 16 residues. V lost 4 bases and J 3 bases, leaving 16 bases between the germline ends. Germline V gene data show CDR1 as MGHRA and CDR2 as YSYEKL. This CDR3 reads CASSPGGTAYYNEQFF. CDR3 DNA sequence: TGCGCCAGCAGCCCTGGAGGGACAGCATACTACAATGAGCAGTTCTTC.